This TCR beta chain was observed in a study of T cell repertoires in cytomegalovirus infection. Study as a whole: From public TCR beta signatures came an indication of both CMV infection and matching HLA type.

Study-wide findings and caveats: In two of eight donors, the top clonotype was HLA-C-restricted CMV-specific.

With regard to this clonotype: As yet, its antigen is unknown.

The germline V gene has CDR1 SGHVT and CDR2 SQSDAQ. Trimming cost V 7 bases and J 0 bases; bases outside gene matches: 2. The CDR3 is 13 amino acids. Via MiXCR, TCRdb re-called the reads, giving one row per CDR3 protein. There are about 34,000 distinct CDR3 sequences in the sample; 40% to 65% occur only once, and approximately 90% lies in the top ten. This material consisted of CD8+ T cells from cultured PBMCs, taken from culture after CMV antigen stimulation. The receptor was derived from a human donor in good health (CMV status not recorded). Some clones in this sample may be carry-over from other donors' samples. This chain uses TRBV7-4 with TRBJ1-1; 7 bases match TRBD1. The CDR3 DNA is TGTGCCAGCACCACAGGGGTGAACACTGAAGCTTTCTTT. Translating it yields CASTTGVNTEAFF. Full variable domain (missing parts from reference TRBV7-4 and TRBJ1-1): GAGVSQSPRYKVAKRGRDVALRCDSISGHVTLYWYRQTLGQGSEVLTYSQSDAQRDKSGRPSGRFSAERPERSVSTLKIQRTEQGDSAVYLCASTTGVNTEAFFGQGTRLTVV.